The next 22 T cell receptor beta chains were all read from a single sample in a study of blood T cell repertoires in COVID-19. Libraries were prepared by immunoSEQ multiplex PCR; TCRdb keeps only in-frame clonotypes and omits some of them. Found here are about 270,000 clones, around 88% of them singletons; the top ten hold 1% to 1.5%. Sample: PBMCs or T cells enriched from blood (not recorded which). The receptor source for this set is a woman aged 40 to 49 with acute COVID-19.

This chain links TRBV28 with TRBJ1-1, with 9 bases lining up with TRBD1. V shed 4 bases and J 5 bases; nucleotides not matched to a gene: 11. Germline CDR1 and CDR2: MDHEN and SYDVKM. The CDR3 is made up of 16 amino acids. The chain's CDR3 is CASSSTGQGFVTEAFF. CDR3 sequence (DNA): TGTGCCAGCAGTTCGACGGGACAGGGATTCGTTACTGAAGCTTTCTTT.

The J gene is TRBJ1-6, the V gene TRBV19, with 8 positions matching TRBD1. The CDR3 is 15 residues long. Germline CDR1 LNHDA, CDR2 SQIVND (reference sequence). Germline trimming cut 10 bases from V and 7 bases from J; bases unmatched to any gene: 12. The CDR3 region is CATAGTGIPNSPLHF. CDR3 in DNA: TGTGCCACCGCCGGGACAGGCATCCCGAATTCACCCCTCCACTTT.

The CDR3 protein is CASSPGSIGLEDTQYF. As DNA, the CDR3 is TGTGCCAGCAGCCCGGGATCGATTGGGCTCGAGGATACGCAGTATTTT. The chain uses TRBV7-2 and TRBJ2-3; perhaps TRBD2 as D (5 bases). The CDR3 extends over 16 amino acids. Germline CDR1 reads SGHTA; CDR2 reads FQGNSA. V was clipped by 5 bases and J by 6 bases, with 21 bases between them.

CDR3 bases: TGTGCCAGCAGTTACCAACAGGGACGTGGTGAGACCCAGTACTTC. Residues: CASSYQQGRGETQYF. The V gene is TRBV6-2 or TRBV6-3, the J gene TRBJ2-5; D might be TRBD1 (6 bases). Germline CDR1 MNHEY, CDR2 SVGEGT. V lost 2 bases and J lost 5, with 15 bases in between. CDR3 length equals 15 residues.

The chain has TRBV9 and TRBJ1-6, with D tentatively TRBD1 (5 bases). In germline, CDR1 is SGDLS, CDR2 YYNGEE. Trimming took 3 bases from V and 0 from J, leaving 13 bases between them. This CDR3 comprises 17 residues. This CDR3 is CASSGGTASSYNSPLHF. The DNA of the CDR3 is TGTGCCAGCAGCGGGGGGACTGCTAGCTCCTATAATTCACCCCTCCACTTT.

V is TRBV5-8 and J is TRBJ1-1; the D gene is possibly TRBD1 (6 bases). Trimming left V 7 bases short and J 4 bases short, with 32 bases between. Germline V lookup: CDR1 SGHTS, CDR2 YDEGEE. The CDR3 is made up of 19 amino acids. CDR3 DNA sequence: TGTGCCAGCGGCGGGGGGGCGGCTAGGGGTAGTAAGTTGGGCACTGAAGCTTTCTTT. Residues: CASGGGAARGSKLGTEAFF.

DNA for the CDR3: TGTGCCAGCAGCATAGGACAGGTTGGCTACACCTTC. Protein: CASSIGQVGYTF. V gene TRBV7-9 combines with J gene TRBJ1-2; TRBD1 matches at 7 bases. V lost 5 bases to trimming and J lost 7 bases; unmatched junction nucleotides: 4. Germline CDR1 and CDR2: SEHNR and FQNEAQ (reference sequence). The CDR3 is made up of 12 amino acids.

CDR3 in amino acids: CGFGGLSSYNEQFF. In DNA form, the CDR3 reads TGTGGATTCGGGGGTTTGAGCTCCTACAATGAGCAGTTCTTC. This chain connects TRBV7-2 to TRBJ2-1; D is perhaps TRBD2 (6 bases). This CDR3 region has 14 residues. Germline lookup yields CDR1 SGHTA and CDR2 FQGNSA.

In the case of this clone: The sample has other DNA sequences that encode this CDR3 too. The chain is built from TRBV5-1 and TRBJ2-1, with 10 bases identical to TRBD2. With V trimmed by 0 bases and J by 8 bases, 5 bases remained unmatched. There are 15 residues in the CDR3. Germline V gene lookup returns CDR1 SGHRS and CDR2 YFSETQ. This CDR3 is CASSLGLAGVDEQFF. As DNA, the CDR3 is TGCGCCAGCAGCTTGGGCCTAGCGGGAGTTGATGAGCAGTTCTTC. Full variable domain (outside the CDR3, taken from reference TRBV5-1 and TRBJ2-1): KAGVTQTPRYLIKTRGQQVTLSCSPISGHRSVSWYQQTPGQGLQFLFEYFSETQRNKGNFPGRFSGRQFSNSRSEMNVSTLELGDSALYLCASSLGLAGVDEQFFGPGTRLTVL.

Only one count was recorded for this clone. The V call is TRBV21-1, the J call TRBJ2-7; the table's D gene call, TRBD1, was not cross checked with the DNA. TRBV21-1 is a pseudogene segment. The CDR3 extends over 16 amino acids. This CDR3 is CASSFPAGTGPYEQYF. For the CDR3, the DNA is TGTGCCAGCAGCTTCCCCGCCGGGACAGGGCCCTACGAGCAGTACTTC.

The rearrangement links TRBV5-1 to TRBJ2-3, with D perhaps TRBD2 (6 bases). Deletions cut 3 bases from V and 2 bases from J, with 13 bases between. Germline V gives CDR1 SGHRS, CDR2 YFSETQ. The CDR3 is made up of 15 amino acids. CDR3 nucleotides: TGCGCCAGCAGCTATAGCGGAGTTCACACAGATACGCAGTATTTT. Translation gives CASSYSGVHTDTQYF.

The chain carries TRBV24-1 and TRBJ1-5; 7 bases line up with TRBD1. The CDR3 loop spans 14 amino acids. With 6 bases clipped from V and 7 bases from J, the junction kept 8 bases outside the gene matches. The V gene's germline CDR1 is KGHDR and CDR2 SFDVKD. As DNA, the CDR3 is TGTGCCACCAGTCTAACAGGGGAAGACCAGCCCCAGCATTTT. Its protein is CATSLTGEDQPQHF.

J is TRBJ2-1 and V is TRBV7-3; weak D call: TRBD2 (7 bases). This CDR3 contains 18 residues. The V gene's germline CDR1 is SGHTA and CDR2 FQGTGA. V was trimmed by 8 bases and J by 1 base, leaving 24 bases between them. The CDR3 here is CASGGGGTPSGSYNEQFF. Here the CDR3 DNA reads TGTGCCAGCGGCGGGGGCGGGACCCCAAGTGGATCCTACAATGAGCAGTTCTTC.

Here the CDR3 reads CAISERGTYSTDTQYF. The CDR3 region has the DNA TGTGCCATCAGTGAAAGGGGGACATACAGCACAGATACGCAGTATTTT. This rearrangement joins TRBV10-3 to TRBJ2-3; a possible D gene is TRBD1 (6 bases). This CDR3 contains 16 residues. V was shortened by 3 bases and J by 0 bases, with 13 bases between the two germline ends. Per the germline V gene, CDR1 is ENHRY and CDR2 is SYGVKD.

The genes are TRBV10-2 and TRBJ1-1, with 7 bases lining up with TRBD1. CDR1 WSHSY and CDR2 SAAADI come from the germline V gene. This CDR3 spans 14 amino acids. V lost 4 bases, J lost 1 base, and 3 bases stayed unmatched. The chain's CDR3 is CASSGWTGNTEAFF. The CDR3 region has the DNA TGCGCCAGCAGTGGTTGGACAGGGAACACTGAAGCTTTCTTT.

The chain employs TRBV19 and TRBJ2-7; D is unresolved. V dropped 2 bases and J dropped 4 bases, with 12 bases sitting between them. CDR3 length equals 14 residues. In germline, CDR1 is LNHDA, CDR2 SQIVND (reference sequence). CDR3 loop: CASSIQIAEYEQYF. The CDR3 DNA is TGTGCCAGTAGTATACAGATAGCAGAGTACGAGCAGTACTTC.

J is TRBJ1-1 and V is TRBV30; D gene ambiguous. This CDR3 region has 15 residues. V was clipped by 2 bases and J by 1 base, with 14 bases between them. CDR1 and CDR2 (germline): GTSNPN, SVGIG (reference sequence). The CDR3 loop reads CAWSNGSPRNTEAFF. The CDR3 DNA reads TGTGCCTGGAGTAACGGGTCTCCGAGGAACACTGAAGCTTTCTTT. Looking up the rest from reference TRBV30 and TRBJ1-1 gives the full variable domain: SQTIHQWPATLVQPVGSPLSLECTVEGTSNPNLYWYRQAAGRGLQLLFYSVGIGQISSEVPQNLSASRPQDRQFILSSKKLLLSDSGFYLCAWSNGSPRNTEAFFGQGTRLTVV.

The chain employs TRBV28 and TRBJ1-4, with D possibly being TRBD1 (6 bases). V was trimmed by 6 bases and J by 8 bases, leaving 19 bases between them. The CDR3 loop spans 15 amino acids. Germline-derived CDR1 and CDR2 are MDHEN and SYDVKM. CDR3 sequence: CASRAPGGGGEKLFF. The CDR3 coding sequence is TGTGCCAGCAGGGCCCCGGGGGGCGGCGGAGAAAAACTGTTTTTT. Combining the CDR3 with reference TRBV28 and TRBJ1-4 gives the whole variable domain DVKVTQSSRYLVKRTGEKVFLECVQDMDHENMFWYRQDPGLGLRLIYFSYDVKMKEKGDIPEGYSVSREKKERFSLILESASTNQTSMYLCASRAPGGGGEKLFFGSGTQLSVL.

This clone was found once. The V call is TRBV18, the J call TRBJ1-4; 7 bases are shared with TRBD1. Germline CDR1 reads KGHSH; CDR2 reads LQKENI. The CDR3 has 13 amino acids. The junction had 3 bases not matched to a gene; V was cut back by 5 bases and J by 6 bases. CDR3 sequence reads: CASSDRDDEKLFF. The CDR3 region has the DNA TGTGCCAGCTCAGACAGGGACGATGAAAAACTGTTTTTT. Looking up the rest from reference TRBV18 and TRBJ1-4 gives the full variable domain: NAGVMQNPRHLVRRRGQEARLRCSPMKGHSHVYWYRQLPEEGLKFMVYLQKENIIDESGMPKERFSAEFPKEGPSILRIQQVVRGDSAAYFCASSDRDDEKLFFGSGTQLSVL.

The rearrangement uses TRBV19 and TRBJ2-1, with D maybe TRBD2 (6 bases). V dropped 3 bases and J dropped 0 bases, with 12 bases sitting between them. CDR1 and CDR2 from the germline V gene are LNHDA and SQIVND (reference sequence). The CDR3 has 16 amino acids. Written as DNA, the CDR3 is TGTGCCAGTAGTATCAGGGTGCGGGACTCCTACAATGAGCAGTTCTTC. It specifies CASSIRVRDSYNEQFF.

The chain links TRBV18 to TRBJ1-2; maybe TRBD1 (6 bases). V gave up 8 bases and J gave up 4 bases, with 17 bases separating them. CDR1 is KGHSH and CDR2 is LQKENI in the germline V gene. The length of the CDR3 is 14 residues. The CDR3 nucleotides are TGTGCCAGCACTCGAGACACAGGGTCCTATGGCTACACCTTC. Its translation: CASTRDTGSYGYTF.

This clone was counted a single time. The chain employs TRBV5-1 and TRBJ2-5; TRBD1 might be the D (6 bases). CDR1 and CDR2 from the germline V gene are SGHRS and YFSETQ. The CDR3 runs to 15 residues. V was clipped by 0 bases and J by 3 bases, with 12 bases between them. For the CDR3, the DNA is TGCGCCAGCAGCTTGGAGATGACAGGAGAAGAGACCCAGTACTTC. This translates into CASSLEMTGEETQYF.